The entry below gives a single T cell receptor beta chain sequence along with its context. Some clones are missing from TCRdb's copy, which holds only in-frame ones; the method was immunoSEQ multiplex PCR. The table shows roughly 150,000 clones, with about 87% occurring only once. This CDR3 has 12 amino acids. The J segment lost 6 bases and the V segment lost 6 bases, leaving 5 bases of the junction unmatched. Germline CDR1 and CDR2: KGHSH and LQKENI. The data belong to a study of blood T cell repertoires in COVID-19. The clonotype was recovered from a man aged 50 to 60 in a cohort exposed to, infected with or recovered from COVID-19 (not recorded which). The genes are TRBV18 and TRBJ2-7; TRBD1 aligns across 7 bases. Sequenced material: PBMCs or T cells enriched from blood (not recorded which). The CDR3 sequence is CASSADRREQYF. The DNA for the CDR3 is TGTGCCAGCTCGGCGGACAGGCGCGAGCAGTACTTC.